A selection of T cell receptor beta chains follows, all from one sample in a study of blood T cell repertoires in COVID-19. Assay: immunoSEQ multiplex PCR; the TCRdb copy retains only in-frame clones and omits some. The sample carries about 130,000 clones, about 89% recorded once. The sequencing input was peripheral blood. Receptor source: a woman aged 60-75 years with acute or convalescent COVID-19. Each CDR3 is given with its conserved first and last residue. Each record gives: clone size, D gene, CDR3 length, V gene, CDR3 protein. D genes are given only for firm matches. Size tells how often a clone was seen (once, few, many) or the class of an expanded clone, and some rows leave it out.

-,-,16,TRBV19,CASSELSGKGADTQYF
few,TRBD2,17,TRBV7-2,CASSSPAGGLAGSEQYF
-,-,12,TRBV28,CASSPLNQPQHF
-,-,14,TRBV24-1,CATSREAGTDTQYF
-,-,12,TRBV7-9,CASSLFSSEQFF
-,TRBD1,14,TRBV3-1/TRBV3-2,CASSQEDREETQYF
few,-,16,TRBV30,CAWSPTVARSGNTIYF
-,TRBD1,14,TRBV6-6,CASTPRDRNYGYTF
-,TRBD2,15,TRBV19,CASSRVASGQNEQFF
-,TRBD1,15,TRBV5-1,CASAGTGGAGNIQYF
-,-,14,TRBV6-5,CASSYRSESAEAFF
-,-,12,TRBV30,CALTGNGEKLFF
-,-,13,TRBV30,CAWRDRRGQPQHF
-,-,13,TRBV20-1,CSASYGVNSPLHF
-,-,14,TRBV10-3,CAISESGGTTEAFF
once,-,13,TRBV28,CASSRGSGNTIYF